Shown below are 11 T cell receptor beta chains from a single sample sequenced in a study of shared clonotypes between healthy human individuals. Generated by immunoSEQ multiplex PCR, the TCRdb table keeps only in-frame clones and is missing some. The data hold 2 million to 2.5 million clones, with just under 95% observed a single time. The sample consisted of naive CD4+ T cells from PBMCs. Subset denoted: CD45RA+ positively selected. These receptors originate from a man aged 18-30 years in good health. Some clones in this sample may be carry-over from other donors' samples.

The chain employs TRBV5-1 and TRBJ2-5, with 7 nucleotides matching TRBD1. The V and J ends lost 2 bases and 4 bases, in that order; junction bases with no gene match: 8. This CDR3 comprises 15 residues. Germline V CDR1 and CDR2: SGHRS, YFSETQ. Here the CDR3 reads CASSFTTGSGETQYF. As DNA, the CDR3 is TGCGCCAGCAGCTTTACGACAGGGTCGGGAGAGACCCAGTACTTC.

As DNA, the CDR3 is TGTGCCACCCGGCCGGTACTAGCGGGGGGATTAGCCAAAAACATTCAGTACTTC. This encodes CATRPVLAGGLAKNIQYF. The chain couples TRBV19 to TRBJ2-4, with 12 nucleotides matching TRBD2. With 10 bases clipped from V and 0 bases from J, the junction kept 13 bases outside the gene matches. Per germline, CDR1 LNHDA and CDR2 SQIVND (reference sequence). The CDR3 totals 18 residues.

V gene TRBV19 combines with J gene TRBJ2-1, with TRBD2 identical over 9 bases. Germline CDR1 LNHDA, CDR2 SQIVND (reference sequence). V was pared by 5 bases and J by 4 bases, with 3 bases of the junction left unmatched. The CDR3 consists of 14 residues. CDR3 loop: CASSPSGIYNEQFF. The CDR3 nucleotides read TGTGCCAGTAGTCCTAGCGGGATATACAATGAGCAGTTCTTC.

Worth noting for this clone: At the DNA level, this CDR3 is encoded by other sequences in the same sample as well. The gene calls are TRBV5-1 and TRBJ2-1; weak D call: TRBD2 (6 bases). The CDR3 sequence is 15 residues long. V dropped 4 bases and J dropped 0 bases, with 11 bases sitting between them. From germline, CDR1 is SGHRS and CDR2 YFSETQ. CDR3 sequence: CASSRDFSSYNEQFF. The CDR3 region has the DNA TGCGCCAGCAGCCGGGACTTTAGCTCCTACAATGAGCAGTTCTTC.

V gene TRBV5-1 combines with J gene TRBJ2-7; D may correspond to TRBD1 or TRBD2 (6 bases each). With 3 bases removed from V and 2 bases from J, the gap between germline ends came to 24 bases. CDR1 SGHRS and CDR2 YFSETQ come from the germline V gene. The CDR3 covers 18 residues. DNA for the CDR3: TGCGCCAGCAGCTACAAGCGTCTAACAGGGAGGTCCGCCTACGAGCAGTACTTC. Translating it yields CASSYKRLTGRSAYEQYF.

The rearrangement links TRBV28 to TRBJ1-1, with 7 bases identical to TRBD1. Germline V gene data show CDR1 as MDHEN and CDR2 as SYDVKM. The CDR3 runs to 18 residues. V lost 2 bases and J lost 2; bases outside the gene matches: 14. The chain's CDR3 is CASSLPSLSDRFNTEAFF. CDR3 nucleotides: TGTGCCAGCAGTTTACCCTCTTTGTCGGACAGGTTCAACACTGAAGCTTTCTTT.

The V call is TRBV14, the J call TRBJ2-7; perhaps TRBD2 as D (5 bases). This CDR3 region has 16 residues. CDR1 and CDR2 from the germline V gene are SGHDN and FVKESK. V was cut by 0 bases and J by 3 bases, with 15 bases left in between. CDR3 DNA sequence: TGTGCCAGCAGCCAAGATCCCCAGCGGTCAATCTACGAGCAGTACTTC. Translation: CASSQDPQRSIYEQYF.

This clone was counted once. CDR3 nucleotides: TGTGCCAGCAGCTTATTTACAGATACGCAGTATTTT. Its translation: CASSLFTDTQYF. This rearrangement joins TRBV7-2 to TRBJ2-3; D is ambiguous. The CDR3 has 12 amino acids. CDR1 and CDR2 from the germline V gene are SGHTA and FQGNSA. Trimming removed 2 bases at V and 3 bases at J, with 3 bases between. Looking up the rest from reference TRBV7-2 and TRBJ2-3 gives the full variable domain: GAGVSQSPSNKVTEKGKDVELRCDPISGHTALYWYRQSLGQGLEFLIYFQGNSAPDKSGLPSDRFSAERTGGSVSTLTIQRTQQEDSAVYLCASSLFTDTQYFGPGTRLTVL.

A word on this clone: The same CDR3 arises from other DNA sequences in this sample as well. The gene calls are TRBV5-1 and TRBJ2-7; D remains ambiguous. Trimming removed 0 bases from V and 6 bases from J, with 7 bases in between. Per the germline V gene, CDR1 is SGHRS and CDR2 is YFSETQ. The CDR3 length is 12 residues. The CDR3 sequence: CASSLVSSEQYF. CDR3 DNA sequence: TGCGCCAGCAGCTTGGTTAGTAGCGAGCAGTACTTC.

The chain carries TRBV5-6 and TRBJ2-5; TRBD1 aligns across 9 bases. Unmatched junction bases numbered 9, after V lost 4 bases and J lost 5 bases. The germline V gene encodes CDR1 SGHDT and CDR2 YYEEEE. There are 15 residues in the CDR3. DNA for the CDR3: TGTGCCAGCAGCCCGAGGACAGGGGTGGTGGAGACCCAGTACTTC. It encodes CASSPRTGVVETQYF.

This chain connects TRBV7-9 to TRBJ1-1; 9 nucleotides match TRBD1. This CDR3 has 15 amino acids. Germline trimming cut 5 bases from V and 4 bases from J; bases unmatched to any gene: 8. Germline loops: CDR1 SEHNR, CDR2 FQNEAQ (reference sequence). CDR3 coding DNA: TGTGCCAGCAGCATCTGGACAGGGGTTGGCACTGAAGCTTTCTTT. It encodes CASSIWTGVGTEAFF.